This T cell receptor (beta chain) originates from a study of T cell responses to AZD1222 COVID-19 vaccine. Findings and caveats of the study: Spike-specific TCR depth and breadth grew after two AZD1222 doses. At baseline, seropositivity was found in only 5 to 7 AZD1222 recipients. There were mostly white British donors and more females than males, and clonal diversity was possibly underestimated.

In the case of this clone: Its antigen is not identified.

Per the germline V gene, CDR1 is DFQATT and CDR2 is SNEGSKA (reference sequence). The V end was cut by 3 bases, the J end by 7 bases, with 12 bases between. The CDR3 consists of 12 residues. Some clones are missing from TCRdb's copy, which holds only in-frame ones; the method was immunoSEQ multiplex PCR. The table shows under 150,000 clones, with 90% occurring only once. V is TRBV20-1 and J is TRBJ1-2, with D hard to call. The TCR sequence derives from an adult in good health. The source was peripheral blood, collected on day 0 of AZD1222 vaccination. CDR3 nucleotides: TGCAGTGCTAGTAGGAATGAGGGTGGCTACACCTTC. Translation: CSASRNEGGYTF.